This TCR beta chain comes out of a study of blood T cell repertoires in COVID-19. Study background: Samples taken during acute and convalescent COVID-19 were collected in the United States, Italy and Spain.

In the source study's methods: By means of reference gene primer amplification, nucleated cell counts were estimated. Sequenced by immunoSEQ multiplex PCR; TCRdb stores in-frame clones only, minus some. V and J calls and clone size are as listed in that table; D and trimming were resolved from the DNA. The sample gives some 91,000 clones, 90% of which show up once; less than 2% is in the top ten. The sequenced material came from peripheral blood. The sequence derives from a man aged 60-69 years with acute or convalescent COVID-19.

The CDR3 protein is CASSPGTGNNYGYTF. Here the CDR3 DNA reads TGTGCCAGCAGCCCAGGGACAGGGAATAACTATGGCTACACCTTC. V and J are TRBV3-1 (or the pseudogene TRBV3-2) and TRBJ1-2, with 9 positions matching TRBD1. CDR1 is LGHDT, CDR2 YNNKEL, per germline (reference sequence). With V trimmed by 4 bases and J by 1 base, 4 bases remained unmatched. The CDR3 sequence is 15 residues long.